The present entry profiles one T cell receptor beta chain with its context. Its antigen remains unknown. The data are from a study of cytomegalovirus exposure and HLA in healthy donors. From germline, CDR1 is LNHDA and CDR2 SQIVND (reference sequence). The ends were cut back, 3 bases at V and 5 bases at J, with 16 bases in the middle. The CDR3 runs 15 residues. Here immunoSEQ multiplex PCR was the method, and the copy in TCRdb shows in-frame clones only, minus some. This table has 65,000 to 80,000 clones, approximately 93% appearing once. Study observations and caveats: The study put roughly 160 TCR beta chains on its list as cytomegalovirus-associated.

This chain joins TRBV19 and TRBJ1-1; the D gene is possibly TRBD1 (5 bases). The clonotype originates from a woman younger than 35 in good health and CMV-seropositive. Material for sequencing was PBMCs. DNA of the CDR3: TGTGCCAGTAGTATTACCCGCGGGGGGGAAACTGAAGCTTTCTTT. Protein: CASSITRGGETEAFF.